A single sample is the source of the 29 T cell receptor beta chains below, sequenced in a study of glioma-infiltrating T cells after dendritic cell vaccination. Repertoires were generated with immunoSEQ multiplex PCR, while TCRdb's copy carries only in-frame clones and drops some. Among roughly 83,000 clones listed, 80% to 90% were seen once. The starting material was blood, obtained before dendritic cell vaccination. The receptors were sampled from a human donor with glioblastoma.

The chain carries TRBV19 and TRBJ2-7; 7 bases are shared with TRBD1. This CDR3 has 16 amino acids. Trimming cost V 1 base and J 5 bases; bases outside gene matches: 11. CDR1 is LNHDA and CDR2 is SQIVND in the germline V gene (reference sequence). CDR3 DNA: TGTGCCAGTAGTATAGGTCCGGGACAGATGTCTGACGAGCAGTACTTC. This translates into CASSIGPGQMSDEQYF.

The chain employs TRBV9 and TRBJ1-4; TRBD1 matches at 7 bases. This CDR3 is 15 amino acids long. CDR1 is SGDLS, CDR2 YYNGEE, per germline. V shed 4 bases and J 2 bases; nucleotides not matched to a gene: 5. The CDR3 sequence is CASSTRQGTNEKLFF. The CDR3 DNA reads as TGTGCCAGCAGCACCCGACAGGGTACTAATGAAAAACTGTTTTTT.

This clone was recorded a few times. The CDR3 here is CASMGDAGANVLTF. The CDR3 region has the DNA TGTGCCAGCATGGGAGATGCTGGGGCCAACGTCCTGACTTTC. V is TRBV2 and J is TRBJ2-6; tentative D call: TRBD2 (5 bases). The CDR3 covers 14 residues. The V end lost 7 bases, the J end lost 2 bases, and 9 bases lay between the germline ends. Germline lookup yields CDR1 SNHLY and CDR2 FYNNEI.

A note on this clone: A junction end diverges from the germline sequence, so it may reflect a read error. CDR3 protein: CASSRQGAYNSPLHF. In nucleotides, the CDR3 is TGTGCCAGCAGCCGACAGGGGGCCTACAATTCACCCCTCCACTTT. The rearrangement links TRBV5-5 to TRBJ1-6, with 10 nucleotides matching TRBD1. The CDR3 consists of 15 residues. Germline V gives CDR1 SGHKS, CDR2 YYEKEE (reference sequence). Filled out from reference TRBV5-5 and TRBJ1-6, the complete variable domain reads DAGVTQSPTHLIKTRGQQVTLRCSPISGHKSVSWYQQVLGQGPQFIFQYYEKEERGRGNFPDRFSARQFPNYSSELNVNALLLGDSALYLCASSRQGAYNSPLHFGNGTRLTVT.

V gene TRBV19 combines with J gene TRBJ1-1; no clear D. CDR3 length: 12 amino acids. Germline CDR1 LNHDA, CDR2 SQIVND (reference sequence). The V and J ends lost 6 bases and 1 base respectively, with 6 bases between them. The CDR3: CASRSSNTEAFF. CDR3 DNA: TGTGCCAGTAGGAGTTCGAACACTGAAGCTTTCTTT. The full variable domain, in which reference TRBV19 and TRBJ1-1 provide the parts outside the CDR3, is DGGITQSPKYLFRKEGQNVTLSCEQNLNHDAMYWYRQDPGQGLRLIYYSQIVNDFQKGDIAEGYSVSREKKESFPLTVTSAQKNPTAFYLCASRSSNTEAFFGQGTRLTVV.

This clone was detected only a few times. V usage is TRBV4-2 and J usage is TRBJ2-1, with 9 bases aligning to TRBD2. V lost 1 base and J lost 2; bases outside the gene matches: 3. The germline V gene has CDR1 LGHNA and CDR2 YNFKEQ. CDR3 length: 16 residues. CDR3 region: CASSQGAGGPYNEQFF. The CDR3 coding sequence is TGTGCCAGCAGCCAAGGGGCGGGAGGGCCCTACAATGAGCAGTTCTTC.

In nucleotides, the CDR3 is TGTGCCAGCAGTTTGGGAGGGAACTATGGCTACACCTTC. Residues: CASSLGGNYGYTF. The chain couples TRBV28 to TRBJ1-2; no clear D. The CDR3 contains 13 residues. Per the germline V gene, CDR1 is MDHEN and CDR2 is SYDVKM. Trimming left V 3 bases short and J 2 bases short, with 7 bases between.

V usage is TRBV14 and J usage is TRBJ2-2; possibly TRBD2 for D (7 bases). Germline V CDR1 and CDR2: SGHDN, FVKESK. The CDR3 consists of 18 residues. V was pared by 1 base and J by 2 bases, with 17 bases between. For the CDR3, the DNA is TGTGCCAGCAGCCAAGGACGGGAGGCAGGGGTAAACACCGGGGAGCTGTTTTTT. This encodes CASSQGREAGVNTGELFF.

The CDR3 nucleotides read TGCGCCAGCAGCTTGGTGGCAACAGGGGGCTTAAGCTATGGCTACACCTTC. Residues: CASSLVATGGLSYGYTF. The chain recombines TRBV5-1 with TRBJ1-2; 9 positions agree with TRBD1. The germline V gene has CDR1 SGHRS and CDR2 YFSETQ. V was pared by 0 bases and J by 4 bases, with 10 bases of the junction left unmatched. This CDR3 has 17 amino acids.

The chain carries TRBV7-2 and TRBJ2-5; 9 nucleotides agree with TRBD2. This CDR3 is 16 amino acids long. Germline-derived CDR1 and CDR2 are SGHTA and FQGNSA. Trimming at V came to 5 bases and at J to 1 base, leaving 8 bases not matched to a gene. DNA for the CDR3: TGTGCCAGCAGCCCGCGTAGCGGGAGATCCCAAGAGACCCAGTACTTC. The encoded protein is CASSPRSGRSQETQYF.

The V call is TRBV5-4, the J call TRBJ1-1, with a weak D call TRBD1 (6 bases). CDR1 and CDR2 from the germline V gene are SGHNT and YYREEE (reference sequence). This CDR3 region has 14 residues. The V end was cut by 4 bases, the J end by 10 bases, with 20 bases between. The CDR3 sequence: CASSNWGPGTGAFF. The CDR3 DNA is TGTGCCAGCAGCAACTGGGGGCCGGGGACGGGAGCTTTCTTT.

For the CDR3, the DNA is TGTGCCAGCAGCCCGGGGGGGGGAAGTGAAAAACTGTTTTTT. Translation gives CASSPGGGSEKLFF. This chain connects TRBV6-6 to TRBJ1-4; perhaps TRBD1 as D (5 bases). Trimming left V 6 bases short and J 7 bases short, with 15 bases between. This CDR3 spans 14 amino acids. Germline V gene sequence: CDR1 MNHNY, CDR2 SVGAGI (reference sequence).

This chain uses TRBV7-8 with TRBJ2-1; 9 bases are shared with TRBD1. The CDR3 totals 16 residues. Germline V CDR1 and CDR2: SGHVS, FQNEAQ. J lost 7 bases, V lost 0 bases, and 7 bases had no gene match. CDR3: CASSLAGTGSQNEQFF. DNA of the CDR3: TGTGCCAGCAGCTTAGCCGGGACAGGGAGCCAGAATGAGCAGTTCTTC.

Here the CDR3 reads CASSFGTGSRPQHF. For the CDR3, the DNA is TGCGCCAGCAGCTTCGGGACAGGTTCTCGGCCCCAGCATTTT. The chain carries TRBV5-1 and TRBJ1-5; 8 nucleotides agree with TRBD1. The CDR3 totals 14 residues. V dropped 2 bases and J dropped 9; count of bases not matched to a gene: 7. The germline gives CDR1 SGHRS, CDR2 YFSETQ.

The CDR3 spells CASSQVGGGETQYF. The CDR3 region has the DNA TGTGCCAGCAGCCAAGTGGGAGGGGGGGAGACCCAGTACTTC. The V gene is TRBV7-9, the J gene TRBJ2-5; tentative D call: TRBD2 (7 bases). Germline V lookup: CDR1 SEHNR, CDR2 FQNEAQ (reference sequence). The CDR3 is made up of 14 amino acids. Trimming left V 5 bases short and J 5 bases short, with 15 bases between.

As DNA, the CDR3 is TGTGCCAGCAGCTTTTTACAGCCGGTGGGTGGCTACACCTTC. Encoded protein: CASSFLQPVGGYTF. The chain couples TRBV11-2 to TRBJ1-2; D is ambiguous. CDR3 length: 14 amino acids. V was clipped by 3 bases and J by 7 bases, with 15 bases between them. CDR1 is SGHAT and CDR2 is FQNNGV in the germline V gene.

V and J are TRBV5-1 and TRBJ2-1; tentatively, D is TRBD1 (5 bases). Germline CDR1 and CDR2: SGHRS and YFSETQ. This CDR3 region has 14 residues. V was clipped by 0 bases and J by 6 bases, with 10 bases between them. CDR3 sequence reads: CASSLGMGLNEQFF. The CDR3 nucleotides read TGCGCCAGCAGCTTGGGTATGGGGCTCAATGAGCAGTTCTTC.

V gene TRBV5-6 combines with J gene TRBJ2-7, with TRBD1 identical over 9 bases. CDR1 SGHDT and CDR2 YYEEEE come from the germline V gene. This CDR3 spans 14 amino acids. J was trimmed by 3 bases and V by 3 bases; bases with no gene match: 4. The CDR3 sequence: CASSSSGQGYEQYF. The CDR3 coding sequence is TGTGCCAGCAGCTCGTCGGGACAGGGCTACGAGCAGTACTTC.

The chain couples TRBV2 to TRBJ2-7; 7 nucleotides align to TRBD2. The length of the CDR3 is 14 residues. J gave up 1 base and V 5 bases, and 5 bases lay outside the gene matches. Looked up from germline, CDR1 is SNHLY and CDR2 is FYNNEI. CDR3 sequence (DNA): TGTGCCAGCAGTAGCGGGACCAGATCCTACGAGCAGTACTTC. This codes for CASSSGTRSYEQYF.

This clone was detected a few times. The rearrangement uses TRBV27 and TRBJ1-2, with 7 positions matching TRBD1. The germline V gene has CDR1 MNHEY and CDR2 SMNVEV (reference sequence). CDR3 size: 14 residues. J gave up 5 bases and V 5 bases, and 8 bases lay outside the gene matches. The CDR3 coding sequence is TGTGCCAGCAGTCCGCGGGACAGCAGTTATGGCTACACCTTC. Its protein product is CASSPRDSSYGYTF.

The V call is TRBV28, the J call TRBJ1-1; D remains unclear. Trimming shortened V by 4 bases and J by 1 base, and 10 bases separated the two germline ends. Germline V lookup: CDR1 MDHEN, CDR2 SYDVKM. The CDR3 has 14 amino acids. CDR3 DNA: TGTGCCAGCAGTTCAGGACGGGGGAACACTGAAGCTTTCTTT. Protein: CASSSGRGNTEAFF.

The chain employs TRBV7-2 and TRBJ1-3, with D possibly TRBD1 on 6 matching bases. Germline CDR1 SGHTA, CDR2 FQGNSA. This CDR3 region has 16 residues. V was shortened by 1 base and J by 0 bases, with 10 bases between the two germline ends. The CDR3 loop reads CASSLGQAHSGNTIYF. DNA for the CDR3: TGTGCCAGCAGCTTAGGACAGGCTCACTCTGGAAACACCATATATTTT.

The chain carries TRBV5-8 and TRBJ1-4, with 7 bases lining up with TRBD1. J was trimmed by 5 bases and V by 0 bases; bases with no gene match: 4. Germline assignment: CDR1 SGHTS and CDR2 YDEGEE. The CDR3 contains 15 residues. The CDR3 DNA follows: TGTGCCAGCAGCTTGGCGGGACAGAAGAATGAAAAACTGTTTTTT. Encoded protein: CASSLAGQKNEKLFF. Full variable domain (remainder filled in from reference TRBV5-8 and TRBJ1-4): EAGVTQSPTHLIKTRGQQATLRCSPISGHTSVYWYQQALGLGLQFLLWYDEGEERNRGNFPPRFSGRQFPNYSSELNVNALELEDSALYLCASSLAGQKNEKLFFGSGTQLSVL.

The chain joins TRBV7-9 to TRBJ1-1; D possibly corresponds to TRBD1 (6 bases). The germline V and J ends were trimmed by 5 bases and 1 base, with 14 bases remaining between them. From germline, CDR1 is SEHNR and CDR2 FQNEAQ (reference sequence). The CDR3 runs 15 residues. DNA for the CDR3: TGTGCCAGCAGCCTCCGCCAGGGGAAGAACACTGAAGCTTTCTTT. Translation gives CASSLRQGKNTEAFF.

This clone appeared once. The chain recombines TRBV18 with TRBJ1-1, with a tentative D call TRBD1 (6 bases). V was clipped by 6 bases and J by 0 bases, with 11 bases between them. The germline V gene encodes CDR1 KGHSH and CDR2 LQKENI. The CDR3 has 14 amino acids. As DNA, the CDR3 is TGTGCCAGCTCCCAGGACAGAGTGAACACTGAAGCTTTCTTT. Translation: CASSQDRVNTEAFF.

There are many counts of this clone. The chain uses TRBV27 and TRBJ1-4; 7 bases agree with TRBD1. Germline V gene lookup returns CDR1 MNHEY and CDR2 SMNVEV (reference sequence). With V trimmed by 3 bases and J by 0 bases, 1 base remained unmatched. CDR3 length: 15 residues. The CDR3 sequence: CASSFTGATNEKLFF. DNA for the CDR3: TGTGCCAGCAGTTTTACAGGGGCAACTAATGAAAAACTGTTTTTT.

The chain employs TRBV2 and TRBJ1-2; 10 positions agree with TRBD1. In germline, CDR1 is SNHLY, CDR2 FYNNEI. After removal of 6 bases from V and 5 bases from J, the junction contained 6 bases not matched to a gene. This CDR3 region has 14 residues. CDR3 sequence reads: CASRQTGGLYGYTF. DNA for the CDR3: TGTGCCAGCAGACAGACAGGGGGCTTATATGGCTACACCTTC.

The table lists this clone with a few counts. The chain joins TRBV7-2 to TRBJ2-1; D is uncertain. Trimming pared 5 bases from V and 8 bases from J, leaving 7 bases between. This CDR3 has 11 amino acids. Per the germline V gene, CDR1 is SGHTA and CDR2 is FQGNSA. The CDR3 spells CASSLVYEQFF. The DNA for the CDR3 is TGTGCCAGCAGCCTCGTTTATGAGCAGTTCTTC.

The V call is TRBV4-1, the J call TRBJ2-1, with 8 bases identical to TRBD2. Trimming removed 1 base from V and 5 bases from J; junction bases left unmatched: 4. The length of the CDR3 is 15 residues. The V gene's germline CDR1 is MGHRA and CDR2 YSYEKL. The CDR3 region has the DNA TGCGCCAGCAGCCAAGTGACTAGCGCCGACAATGAGCAGTTCTTC. Translating gives CASSQVTSADNEQFF.